Below are 10 T cell receptor beta chains sequenced from a single sample in a study of brain T cells in children with intractable seizures. TCRdb's copy holds only in-frame clones and misses some; the assay was immunoSEQ multiplex PCR. The sample holds about 340,000 clones; 93% are singletons and the top ten take 5% to 7%. Regarding time point: blood from clinic visit 5 months post-surgery; TSC patient then seizure free. The sequenced sample was peripheral blood, obtained roughly 5 months after surgery. The receptor source for this set is a boy in the first two years of life with tuberous sclerosis and intractable seizures.

The rearrangement links TRBV6-1 to TRBJ1-6; D gene ambiguous. The germline gives CDR1 MNHNS, CDR2 SASEGT. The CDR3 extends over 16 amino acids. The V end was cut by 1 base, the J end by 0 bases, with 7 bases between. CDR3 coding DNA: TGTGCCAGCAGTGAAGAACGGATCTCCTATAATTCACCCCTCCACTTT. It translates to CASSEERISYNSPLHF.

DNA for the CDR3: TGTGCCAGCAGCCCCCTACGACCCGCCGGGCAGTTCTTC. This translates into CASSPLRPAGQFF. The chain recombines TRBV7-3 with TRBJ2-1; D is ambiguous. This CDR3 is 13 amino acids long. Per germline, CDR1 SGHTA and CDR2 FQGTGA. Between the trimmed V and J ends, which lost 5 bases and 12 bases, there was a span of 17 bases.

At least ten counts were recorded for this clone. The chain uses TRBV5-1 and TRBJ1-1, with TRBD1 matching 9 bases. With V trimmed by 4 bases and J by 5 bases, 9 bases remained unmatched. Germline V CDR1 and CDR2: SGHRS, YFSETQ. This CDR3 has 15 amino acids. The CDR3 nucleotides are TGCGCCAGCAGCCCACAATTGACAGGGGGGACTGAAGCTTTCTTT. The encoded protein is CASSPQLTGGTEAFF.

The genes are TRBV14 and TRBJ2-5; 8 bases are shared with TRBD2. Trimming removed 1 base from V and 1 base from J; junction bases left unmatched: 8. Germline-derived CDR1 and CDR2 are SGHDN and FVKESK. This CDR3 has 17 residues. CDR3 sequence (DNA): TGTGCCAGCAGCCAAGTCCTGGGGCGGGGGGTCCAAGAGACCCAGTACTTC. Its translation is CASSQVLGRGVQETQYF.

The rearrangement links TRBV15 to TRBJ2-3; D gene uncertain. Germline CDR1 and CDR2: LNHNV and YYDKDF (reference sequence). The length of the CDR3 is 16 residues. The V end lost 0 bases, the J end lost 0 bases, and 10 bases lay between the germline ends. The CDR3 coding sequence is TGTGCCACCAGCAGAGAGGGCCTCCCTAGCACAGATACGCAGTATTTT. Translated, it gives CATSREGLPSTDTQYF.

The chain uses TRBV21-1 and TRBJ1-1; TRBD1 is the table's D call, not checked against the DNA. TRBV21-1 is assigned pseudogene status. This CDR3 is built from 15 residues. CDR3 region: CASSPRTGLNTEAFF. For the CDR3, the DNA is TGTGCCAGCAGCCCCCGGACAGGGTTGAACACTGAAGCTTTCTTT.

The rearrangement links TRBV25-1 to TRBJ2-7; possible D gene TRBD2, 6 bases. Between the trimmed V and J ends, which lost 1 base and 7 bases, there was a span of 14 bases. CDR1 is MGHDK, CDR2 SYGVNS, per germline. The CDR3 is made up of 14 amino acids. CDR3 DNA: TGTGCCAGCAGTGAATTGGTCGGGGGAGAAGAGCAGTACTTC. Encoded protein: CASSELVGGEEQYF.

CDR3 region: CASSDDQGAETQYF. The CDR3 nucleotides are TGTGCCAGCAGCGATGACCAGGGGGCAGAGACCCAGTACTTC. The chain is built from TRBV7-6 and TRBJ2-5; 8 nucleotides line up with TRBD1. Losses at the gene ends were 5 bases for V and 4 bases for J; bases not matched to a gene: 6. The CDR3 extends over 14 amino acids. The germline CDR1 and CDR2 sequences are SGHVS and FNYEAQ.

This clone was recorded only once. The CDR3 DNA reads as TGTGCCAGCAGCGAGGACAGGACCACGTACGAGCAGTACTTC. It specifies CASSEDRTTYEQYF. J is TRBJ2-7 and V is TRBV7-6, with 7 bases matching TRBD1. With V trimmed by 5 bases and J by 4 bases, 8 bases remained unmatched. The CDR3 contains 14 residues. CDR1 SGHVS and CDR2 FNYEAQ come from the germline V gene.

This clone was found once. The V and J genes are TRBV24-1 and TRBJ2-1, with 9 bases aligning to TRBD1. The CDR3 loop spans 16 amino acids. Per germline, CDR1 KGHDR and CDR2 SFDVKD. The trim removed 4 bases at V and 8 bases at J, leaving 11 bases unmatched. The DNA for the CDR3 is TGTGCCACCAGTGACCCCGGACAGGGGCTGAGAGATGAGCAGTTCTTC. Translating gives CATSDPGQGLRDEQFF.